The clone carrying this T cell receptor beta chain showed up just once. The source of the sample is a study of technical replicates of blood from a handful of donors. The V and J ends lost 2 bases and 5 bases, in that order; junction bases with no gene match: 4. From germline, CDR1 is SGHTA and CDR2 FQGTGA. The CDR3 covers 14 residues. TCRdb's table, derived via immunoSEQ multiplex PCR, lists solely in-frame clones and lacks some. The sample yields tens of thousands of clones, 96% seen once. The receptor was isolated from a human donor in good health. V gene TRBV7-3 combines with J gene TRBJ2-3; 7 nucleotides line up with TRBD1. Sequenced: T cells isolated from PBMCs. This CDR3 is CASSLLGGGDTQYF. CDR3 bases: TGTGCCAGCAGCTTACTAGGGGGCGGAGATACGCAGTATTTT. Based on the CDR3 plus reference TRBV7-3 and TRBJ2-3, the full variable domain is GAGVSQTPSNKVTEKGKYVELRCDPISGHTALYWYRQSLGQGPEFLIYFQGTGAADDSGLPNDRFFAVRPEGSVSTLKIQRTERGDSAVYLCASSLLGGGDTQYFGPGTRLTVL.